Listed below are T cell receptor beta chains from one sample, sequenced in a study of CD8+ T cells in alopecia areata. Some clones are missing from TCRdb's copy, which holds only in-frame ones; the method was immunoSEQ multiplex PCR. Of fewer than 200,000 clones detected, less than 75% appear once; the ten largest clones hold approximately 10%. Sequenced here: CD8+ T cells sorted from blood, sampled at week 0. The origin of the receptors is a human donor with alopecia areata. Both conserved end residues are trimmed from each CDR3.

>TRBJ1-2|TRBV7-9
ASSRPGQVNYGYT
>TRBJ1-1|TRBV28
ASAWGGGTEAF
>TRBJ2-5|TRBV7-6
ASSSQGTDQETQY
>TRBJ2-4|TRBV11-3
ASSRYAEAKNIQY
>TRBJ2-7|TRBV5-1
ASSLRSGRVEQY
>TRBJ1-3|TRBV5-1
ASSLEPGQGSGNTIY
>TRBJ2-3|TRBV5-5
ASSLMAGASTDTQY
>TRBJ1-1|TRBV29-1
SVEVNTEAF
>TRBJ2-1|TRBV7-9
ASGPTTAYNEQF
>TRBJ2-7|TRBV7-9
ASSGGVRVSSYEQY
>TRBJ2-5|TRBV5-1
ASRSAGTGKTQY
>TRBJ1-2|TRBV2
ASSKWTGANYGYT
>TRBJ1-1|TRBV5-6
ASSLGVGALAANTEAF
>TRBJ1-6|TRBV27
ASSWGSMANSPLH